The clone carrying this T cell receptor (beta chain) was observed a handful of times. What it binds is not known. Sequenced by immunoSEQ multiplex PCR; TCRdb stores in-frame clones only, minus some. The repertoire consists of 950,000 to 1,300,000 clones, with around 75% occurring once and the leading ten covering about 1.5%. The sample comes from a study of shared clonotypes between healthy human individuals. Findings and limits, study-wide: An expected dependence of interdonor clonotype sharing on sequencing depth was noted. Estimated clonotype richness was generally higher in naive than memory subsets.

The CDR3 is 13 residues long. The junction had 5 bases not matched to a gene; V was cut back by 3 bases and J by 8 bases. In germline, CDR1 is SGHAT, CDR2 FQNNGV. The donor population consisted of healthy HIV-negative adults with no recent acute infections or vaccinations. In the CD4+ fraction, cells were divided into CD45RA+ naive and CD45RA-negative memory subsets. Sequencing was carried out using memory CD4+ T cells sorted from blood. Subset in this sample: CD45RA-negative fraction. This chain uses TRBV11-2 with TRBJ1-1; TRBD1 matches 8 bases. The clonotype comes from a man aged 18 to 35 in good health. CDR3 amino acids: CASSLGQALEAFF. In DNA form, the CDR3 reads TGTGCCAGCAGCTTGGGACAGGCCTTAGAAGCTTTCTTT.